The rows below give T cell receptor beta chains drawn from one sample of a study of early T cells in non-severe SARS-CoV-2 infection. TCRdb reprocessed the 5' RACE reads via MiXCR and lists one record per CDR3 protein. The table records roughly 120,000 distinct CDR3 sequences, approximately 15% of them present only once. Sequencing was performed on whole blood. All receptors come from an adult who was a healthcare worker with PCR-confirmed SARS-CoV-2 infection or an uninfected control (not recorded which). Both conserved end residues are part of each CDR3. The order of the fields is V gene, D gene, J gene, CDR3 protein. D genes are given only for firm matches.

>TRBV5-5|-|TRBJ2-2
CASSRTGSNTGELFF
>TRBV5-1|-|TRBJ2-1
CASSLGSSARPIHEQFF
>TRBV29-1|TRBD1|TRBJ1-2
CSVASTGNYGYTF
>TRBV6-6|-|TRBJ1-1
CASSNPQQGRDTEAFF
>TRBV27|-|TRBJ2-7
CASSLSGLVYNEQYF
>TRBV29-1|-|TRBJ1-2
CSVEYGMKGYTF
>TRBV12-2|-|TRBJ1-4
CASRFLQGVDEKLFF
>TRBV27|-|TRBJ1-2
CASSSLSQNYGYTF
>TRBV29-1|-|TRBJ1-1
CSVARTEAFF
>TRBV18|-|TRBJ1-1
CASSPAGLNTEAFF
>TRBV12-5|-|TRBJ2-5
CASGLPASPGTQYF
>TRBV2|-|TRBJ2-2
CASSQVMRSRRWELFF
>TRBV15|-|TRBJ1-1
CATSSIGRTEAFF
>TRBV2|TRBD1|TRBJ2-1
CASRELPGTGGNEQFF
>TRBV27|-|TRBJ2-2
CASSLWGENGELFF
>TRBV10-2|-|TRBJ1-1
CASRTGPLGTEAFF
>TRBV2|-|TRBJ2-6
CASCRPPPGANVLTF
>TRBV29-1|-|TRBJ1-2
CSVEDLGGNYGYTF